The text below deals with one T cell receptor beta chain. No antigen is known for it. The time point here: persistent/refractory GD, antithyroid drugs over 5 years with positive TRAb. The TCR library was made from RNA extracted from PBMCs. Approximately 8.3 milliliters of peripheral blood went into EDTA tubes. This specimen belongs to a study of regulatory T cells in long-lasting Graves disease. Study-wide results and limits: Accuracy might have suffered from few samples. There was favoring of TRBV28, TRBJ1-2 and TRBJ2-5 in persistent disease. New patients shared more than 750 public clonotypes, fewer than the approximately 3,000 shared by persistent patients.

Germline values: CDR1 SGDLS, CDR2 YYNGEE. CDR3 length: 15 amino acids. V lost 0 bases and J lost 3, with 9 bases in between. Arm-PCR of CDR3 regions and iRepertoire HTBI primers were used to build TCR beta libraries. TCRdb itself ran the multiplex PCR reads through MiXCR, one entry per CDR3 protein. The sample records 350,000 to 500,000 distinct CDR3 sequences, 20% to 25% being singletons. This TCR derives from a female donor with Graves disease. Here the sequenced sample was peripheral blood mononuclear cells (PBMCs), taken when the disease was refractory, from a patient treated with antithyroid drugs. The V call is TRBV9, the J call TRBJ2-2, with a tentative D call TRBD2 (6 bases). CDR3 DNA sequence: TGTGCCAGCAGCGTAGGAGCTAGCGACACCGGGGAGCTGTTTTTT. Protein: CASSVGASDTGELFF. The full variable domain, in which reference TRBV9 and TRBJ2-2 provide the parts outside the CDR3, is DSGVTQTPKHLITATGQRVTLRCSPRSGDLSVYWYQQSLDQGLQFLIQYYNGEERAKGNILERFSAQQFPDLHSELNLSSLELGDSALYFCASSVGASDTGELFFGEGSRLTVL.